This T cell receptor beta chain was retrieved from a study of human T cells and chemical hapten exposure. Whole-study context: The study traced per-sample TCR yield variation mainly to small differences in pooled library volumes. Points from the study as a whole: Unchanged with DPC sensitization were TCRs above 1 in 1000 frequency. PT1 expanded TCR numbers rose with patch test score.

Ten or more counts support this clonotype. Its matching antigen is unknown. Germline CDR1 is MNHNY and CDR2 is SVGAGI (reference sequence). CDR3 length equals 12 residues. V was shortened by 5 bases and J by 2 bases, with 7 bases between the two germline ends. The time point here: patch test 2, 6 weeks after DPC sensitization. Documented treatment: therapeutic diphenylcyclopropenone sensitization with weekly scalp DPC. Single cDNA molecules in the library carried unique molecular identifiers attached during preparation. TCRdb used MiXCR to reprocess the RACE reads, holding one entry per CDR3 protein. Here the sample spans about 42,000 distinct CDR3 sequences, 8% to 9.5% being singletons.

The J gene is TRBJ2-7, the V gene TRBV6-6, with D possibly being TRBD1 (6 bases). This TCR came from a woman in her forties with alopecia areata. Some clones in this sample may be carry-over from other donors' samples. The material was whole blood, obtained in connection with sensitization to the hapten diphenylcyclopropenone (DPC). In DNA form, the CDR3 reads TGTGCCAGCAGTCCAGGGGCCTACGAGCAGTACTTC. Amino acid sequence: CASSPGAYEQYF.